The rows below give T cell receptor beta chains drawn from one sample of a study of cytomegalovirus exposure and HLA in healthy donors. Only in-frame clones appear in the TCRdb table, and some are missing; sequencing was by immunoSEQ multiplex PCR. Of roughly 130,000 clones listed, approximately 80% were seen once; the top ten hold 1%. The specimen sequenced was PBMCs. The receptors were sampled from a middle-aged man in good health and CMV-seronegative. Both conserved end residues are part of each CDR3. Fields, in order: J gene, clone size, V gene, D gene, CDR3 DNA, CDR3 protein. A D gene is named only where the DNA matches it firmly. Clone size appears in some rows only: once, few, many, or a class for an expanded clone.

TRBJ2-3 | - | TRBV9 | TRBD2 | TGTGCCAGCAGCGTATTCGGGGGGAGTGGAGATACGCAGTATTTT | CASSVFGGSGDTQYF
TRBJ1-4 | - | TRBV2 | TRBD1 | TGTGCCAGCGCGGGACAGCTTAATGAAAAACTGTTTTTT | CASAGQLNEKLFF
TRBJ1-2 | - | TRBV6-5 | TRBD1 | TGTGCCAGCCGGTCGCTGGGGACAGCGAACTATGGCTACACCTTC | CASRSLGTANYGYTF
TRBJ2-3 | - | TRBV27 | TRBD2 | TGTGCCAGCACCTTACTCGGGACTAGCGGGAGAATGGATACGCAGTATTTT | CASTLLGTSGRMDTQYF
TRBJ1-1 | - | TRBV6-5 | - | TGTGCCAGCAGTTACTCGGAGGGGAGGACTGAAGCTTTCTTT | CASSYSEGRTEAFF
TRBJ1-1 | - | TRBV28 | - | TGTGCCAGCAGTGCCCCGAACAGGGCTGAAGCTTTCTTT | CASSAPNRAEAFF
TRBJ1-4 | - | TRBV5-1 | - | TGCGCCAGCAGCGACGGACAGATAGCAACTAATGAAAAACTGTTTTTT | CASSDGQIATNEKLFF
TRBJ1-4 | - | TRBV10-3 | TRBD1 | TGTGCCATCAGAGCCGGGACAGGGAATGAAAAACTGTTTTTT | CAIRAGTGNEKLFF
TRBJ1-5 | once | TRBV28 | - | TGTGCCAGCAGTTTCCTCAGGGTCAATCAGCCCCAGCATTTT | CASSFLRVNQPQHF
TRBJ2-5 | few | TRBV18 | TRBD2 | TGTGCCAGCTCACAACTAACTAGCGCAGAGACCCAGTACTTC | CASSQLTSAETQYF
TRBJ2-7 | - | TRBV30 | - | TGTGCCTGGAGTGATAGCTACGAGCAGTACTTC | CAWSDSYEQYF
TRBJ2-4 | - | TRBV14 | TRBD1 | TGTGCCAGCAGCCCCGGGACAGGAAGAGCCAAAAACATTCAGTACTTC | CASSPGTGRAKNIQYF
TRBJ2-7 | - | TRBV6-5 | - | TGTGCCAGCAGGCGCCAAAGACAAGCCTACGAGCAGTACTTC | CASRRQRQAYEQYF
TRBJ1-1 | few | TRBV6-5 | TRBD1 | TGTGCCAGCAGTACACAGGGGAAGGACACTGAAGCTTTCTTT | CASSTQGKDTEAFF
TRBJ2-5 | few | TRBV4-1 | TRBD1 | TGCGCCAGCAGCCCCCTGACAGGGTCGGTATGGGAGACCCAGTACTTC | CASSPLTGSVWETQYF
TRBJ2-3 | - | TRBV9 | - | TGTGCCAGCAGCAACAACGAGCGGCGCAGCACAGATACGCAGTATTTT | CASSNNERRSTDTQYF
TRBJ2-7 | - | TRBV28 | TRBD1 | TGTGCCAGCAGTCGACAGGGGTGGTCATACGAGCAGTACTTC | CASSRQGWSYEQYF
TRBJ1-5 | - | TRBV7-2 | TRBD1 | TGTGCCAGCAGCTTGGGGACCCGGGACAGCGATCAGCCCCAGCATTTT | CASSLGTRDSDQPQHF
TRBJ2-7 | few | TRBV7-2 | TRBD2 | TGTGCCAGCAGCCAAGGACTAGGGACCTACGAGCAGTACTTC | CASSQGLGTYEQYF
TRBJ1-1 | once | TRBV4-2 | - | TGTGCCAGCAACCGGGGGGCGAGGGACACTGAAGCTTTCTTT | CASNRGARDTEAFF